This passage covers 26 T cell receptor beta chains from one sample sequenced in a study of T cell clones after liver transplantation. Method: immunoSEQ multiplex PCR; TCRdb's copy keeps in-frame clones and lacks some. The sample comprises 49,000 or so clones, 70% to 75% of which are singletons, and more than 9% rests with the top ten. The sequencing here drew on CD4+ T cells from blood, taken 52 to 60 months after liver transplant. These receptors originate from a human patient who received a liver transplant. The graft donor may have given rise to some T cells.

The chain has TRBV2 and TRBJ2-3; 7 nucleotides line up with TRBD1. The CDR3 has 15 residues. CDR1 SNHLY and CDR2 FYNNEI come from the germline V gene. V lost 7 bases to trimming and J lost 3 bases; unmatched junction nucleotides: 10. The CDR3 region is CASTLGQGQTDTQYF. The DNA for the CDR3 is TGTGCCAGCACCCTGGGGCAGGGACAGACAGATACGCAGTATTTT.

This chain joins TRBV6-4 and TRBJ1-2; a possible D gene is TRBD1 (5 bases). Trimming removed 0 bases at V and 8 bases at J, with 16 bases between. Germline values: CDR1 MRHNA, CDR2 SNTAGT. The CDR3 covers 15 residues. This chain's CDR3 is CASSDSGGAARGYTF. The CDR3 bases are TGTGCCAGCAGTGACTCTGGCGGGGCAGCTAGGGGCTACACCTTC.

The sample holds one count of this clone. This CDR3 reads CASSLHQNTEAFF. The DNA of the CDR3 is TGTGCCAGTAGCTTACATCAGAACACTGAAGCTTTCTTT. This sequence joins TRBV19 and TRBJ1-1; D is unclear. The germline gives CDR1 LNHDA, CDR2 SQIVND (reference sequence). V lost 6 bases to trimming and J lost 1 base, with 9 bases between them. The CDR3 has 13 residues.

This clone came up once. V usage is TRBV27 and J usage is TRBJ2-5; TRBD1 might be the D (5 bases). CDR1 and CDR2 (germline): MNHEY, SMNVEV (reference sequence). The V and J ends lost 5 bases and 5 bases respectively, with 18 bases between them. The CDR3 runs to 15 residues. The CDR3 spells CASSPRDTGAETQYF. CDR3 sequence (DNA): TGTGCCAGCAGTCCCCGCGACACTGGGGCGGAGACCCAGTACTTC.

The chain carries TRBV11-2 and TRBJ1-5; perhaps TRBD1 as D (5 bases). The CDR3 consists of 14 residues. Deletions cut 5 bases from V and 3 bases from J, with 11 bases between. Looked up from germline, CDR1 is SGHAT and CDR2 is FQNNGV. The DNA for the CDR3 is TGTGCCAGCAGCCCCGACAGATTCAATCAGCCCCAGCATTTT. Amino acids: CASSPDRFNQPQHF.

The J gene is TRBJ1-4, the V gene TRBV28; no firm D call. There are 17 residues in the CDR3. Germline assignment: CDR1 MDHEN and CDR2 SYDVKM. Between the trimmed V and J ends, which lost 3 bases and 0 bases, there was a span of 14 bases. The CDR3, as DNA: TGTGCCAGCAGTTTTTTTGGCAGGTCTGCAACTAATGAAAAACTGTTTTTT. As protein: CASSFFGRSATNEKLFF.

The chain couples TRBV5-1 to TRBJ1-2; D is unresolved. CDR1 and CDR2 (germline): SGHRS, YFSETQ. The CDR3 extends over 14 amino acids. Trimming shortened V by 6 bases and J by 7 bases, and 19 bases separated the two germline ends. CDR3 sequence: CASNPSTDSGGYTF. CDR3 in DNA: TGCGCCAGCAACCCTTCTACCGACTCGGGTGGCTACACCTTC.

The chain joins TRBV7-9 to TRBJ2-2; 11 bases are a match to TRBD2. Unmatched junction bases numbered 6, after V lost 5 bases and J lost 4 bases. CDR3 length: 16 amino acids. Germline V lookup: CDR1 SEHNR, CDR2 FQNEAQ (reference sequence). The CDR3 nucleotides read TGTGCCAGCAGCCAACTAGCGGGGGACTTCACCGGGGAGCTGTTTTTT. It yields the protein CASSQLAGDFTGELFF.

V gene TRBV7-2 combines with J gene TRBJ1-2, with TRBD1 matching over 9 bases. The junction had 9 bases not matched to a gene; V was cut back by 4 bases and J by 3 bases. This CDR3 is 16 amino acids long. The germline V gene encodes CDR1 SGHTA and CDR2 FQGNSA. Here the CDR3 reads CASSYTTGGWDYGYTF. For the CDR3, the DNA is TGTGCCAGCAGCTACACTACAGGGGGCTGGGACTATGGCTACACCTTC.

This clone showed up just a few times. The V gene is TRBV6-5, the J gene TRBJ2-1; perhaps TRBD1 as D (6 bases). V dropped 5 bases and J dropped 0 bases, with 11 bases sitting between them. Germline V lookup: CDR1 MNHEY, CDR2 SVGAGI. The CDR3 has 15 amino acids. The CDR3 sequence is CASSPGDSSYNEQFF. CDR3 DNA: TGTGCCAGCAGTCCAGGGGATAGCTCCTACAATGAGCAGTTCTTC.

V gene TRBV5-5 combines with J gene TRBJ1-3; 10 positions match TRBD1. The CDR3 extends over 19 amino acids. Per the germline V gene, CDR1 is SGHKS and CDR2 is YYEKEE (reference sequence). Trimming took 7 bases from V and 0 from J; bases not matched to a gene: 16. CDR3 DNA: TGTGCCAGCGCCACCCTCGGGACAGGGGACCTCCTCTCTGGAAACACCATATATTTT. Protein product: CASATLGTGDLLSGNTIYF.

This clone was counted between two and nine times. The CDR3 protein is CASSPPTRQGNSPLHF. DNA of the CDR3: TGTGCCAGCTCACCACCGACTCGTCAGGGGAACTCACCCCTCCACTTT. The genes are TRBV18 and TRBJ1-6; TRBD1 might be the D (6 bases). The germline CDR1 and CDR2 sequences are KGHSH and LQKENI. The length of the CDR3 is 16 residues. Trimming stripped 0 bases from V and 10 bases from J, with 16 bases between.

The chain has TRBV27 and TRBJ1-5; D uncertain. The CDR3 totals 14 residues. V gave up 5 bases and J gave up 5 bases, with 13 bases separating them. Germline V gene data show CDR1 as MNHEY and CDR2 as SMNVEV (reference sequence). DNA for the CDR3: TGTGCCAGCAGTAAGGGCCCCTGGGATCAGCCCCAGCATTTT. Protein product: CASSKGPWDQPQHF.

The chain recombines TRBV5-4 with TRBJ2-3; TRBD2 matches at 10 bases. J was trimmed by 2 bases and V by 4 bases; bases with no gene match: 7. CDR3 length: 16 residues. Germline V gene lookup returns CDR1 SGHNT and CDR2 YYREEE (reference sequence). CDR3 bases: TGTGCCAGCAGCGCACCCGGGACTAGCGCCACAGATACGCAGTATTTT. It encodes CASSAPGTSATDTQYF. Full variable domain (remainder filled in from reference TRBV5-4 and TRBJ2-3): ETGVTQSPTHLIKTRGQQVTLRCSSQSGHNTVSWYQQALGQGPQFIFQYYREEENGRGNFPPRFSGLQFPNYSSELNVNALELDDSALYLCASSAPGTSATDTQYFGPGTRLTVL.

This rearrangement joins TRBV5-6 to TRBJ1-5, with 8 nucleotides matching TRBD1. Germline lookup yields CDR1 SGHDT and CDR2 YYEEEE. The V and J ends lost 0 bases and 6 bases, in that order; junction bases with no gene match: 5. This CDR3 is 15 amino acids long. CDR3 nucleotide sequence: TGTGCCAGCAGCTTGGCAGGGGGCTTTGGTCAGCCCCAGCATTTT. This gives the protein CASSLAGGFGQPQHF.

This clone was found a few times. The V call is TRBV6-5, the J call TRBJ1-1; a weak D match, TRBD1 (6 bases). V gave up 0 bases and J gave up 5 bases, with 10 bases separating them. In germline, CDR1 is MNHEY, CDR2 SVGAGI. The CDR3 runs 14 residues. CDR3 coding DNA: TGTGCCAGCAGTTACTCTAACAGGGTTACTGAAGCTTTCTTT. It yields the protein CASSYSNRVTEAFF.

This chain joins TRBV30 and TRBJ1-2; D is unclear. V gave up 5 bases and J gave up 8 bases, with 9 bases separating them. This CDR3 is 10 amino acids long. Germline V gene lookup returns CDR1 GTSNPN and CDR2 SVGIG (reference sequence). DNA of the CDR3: TGTGCCTGGCGCCGTGGAGGCTACACCTTC. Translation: CAWRRGGYTF.

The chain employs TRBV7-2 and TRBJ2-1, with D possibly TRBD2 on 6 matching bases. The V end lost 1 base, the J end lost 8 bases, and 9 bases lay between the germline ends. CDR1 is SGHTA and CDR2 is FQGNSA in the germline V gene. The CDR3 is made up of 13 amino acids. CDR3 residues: CASSLVREDEQFF. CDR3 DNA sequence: TGTGCCAGCAGCTTAGTGAGGGAGGATGAGCAGTTCTTC.

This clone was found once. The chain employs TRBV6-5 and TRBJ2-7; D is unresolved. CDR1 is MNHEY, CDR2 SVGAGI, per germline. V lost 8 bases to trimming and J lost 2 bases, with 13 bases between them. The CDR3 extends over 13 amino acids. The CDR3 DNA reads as TGTGCCAGCTGTGCCCCGGGTACCTACGAGCAGTACTTC. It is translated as CASCAPGTYEQYF.

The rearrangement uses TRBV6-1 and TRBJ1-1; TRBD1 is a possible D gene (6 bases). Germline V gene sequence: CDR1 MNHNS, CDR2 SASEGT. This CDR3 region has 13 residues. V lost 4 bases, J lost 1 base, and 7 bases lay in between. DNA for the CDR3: TGTGCCAGCAGTGTGGGGGCGAACACTGAAGCTTTCTTT. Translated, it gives CASSVGANTEAFF.

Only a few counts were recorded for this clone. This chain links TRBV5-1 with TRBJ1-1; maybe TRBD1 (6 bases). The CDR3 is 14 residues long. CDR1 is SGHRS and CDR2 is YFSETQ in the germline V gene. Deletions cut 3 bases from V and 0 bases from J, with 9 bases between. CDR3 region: CASSSDSMNTEAFF. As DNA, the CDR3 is TGCGCCAGCAGCTCGGACAGTATGAACACTGAAGCTTTCTTT.

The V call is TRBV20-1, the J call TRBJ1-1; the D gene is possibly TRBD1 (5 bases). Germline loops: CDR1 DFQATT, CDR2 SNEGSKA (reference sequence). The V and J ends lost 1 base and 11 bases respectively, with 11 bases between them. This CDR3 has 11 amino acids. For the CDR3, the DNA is TGCAGTGCTAGAGGGGGGGGTGCGGCTTTCTTT. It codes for CSARGGGAAFF.

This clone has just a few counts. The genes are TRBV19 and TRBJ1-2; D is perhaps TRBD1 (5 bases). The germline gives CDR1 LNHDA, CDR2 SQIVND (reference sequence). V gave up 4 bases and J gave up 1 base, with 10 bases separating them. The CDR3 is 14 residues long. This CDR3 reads CASSNGGLNYGYTF. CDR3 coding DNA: TGTGCCAGTAGTAATGGGGGTCTTAACTATGGCTACACCTTC.

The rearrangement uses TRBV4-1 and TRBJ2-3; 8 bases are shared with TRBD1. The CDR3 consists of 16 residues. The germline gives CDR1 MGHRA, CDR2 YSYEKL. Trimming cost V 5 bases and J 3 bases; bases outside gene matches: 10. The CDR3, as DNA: TGCGCCAGCAGCGGGAGACAGGGGAAAGCGACAGATACGCAGTATTTT. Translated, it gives CASSGRQGKATDTQYF.

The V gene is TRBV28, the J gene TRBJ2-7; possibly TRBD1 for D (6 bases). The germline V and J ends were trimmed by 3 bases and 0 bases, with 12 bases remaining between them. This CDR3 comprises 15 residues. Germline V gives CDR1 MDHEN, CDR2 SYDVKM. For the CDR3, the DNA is TGTGCCAGCAGTTTGCAGGGGCCGATCTCCTACGAGCAGTACTTC. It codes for CASSLQGPISYEQYF.

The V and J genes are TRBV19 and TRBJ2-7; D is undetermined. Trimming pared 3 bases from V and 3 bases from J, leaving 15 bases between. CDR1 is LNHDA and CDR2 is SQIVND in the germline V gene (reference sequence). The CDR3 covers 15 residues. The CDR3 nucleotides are TGTGCCAGTAGTATGGCGGCTAGTTTTCTCTACGAGCAGTACTTC. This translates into CASSMAASFLYEQYF.